This is a list of T cell receptor beta chains from one sample in a study of blood T cell repertoires in COVID-19. Here immunoSEQ multiplex PCR was the method, and the copy in TCRdb shows in-frame clones only, minus some. There are some 80,000 clones in the sample; around 78% occur only once, and about a third lies in the top ten. Sequencing used peripheral blood. These receptors originate from a man aged 55-75 years with COVID-19, enrolled during active disease. The CDR3 runs from the conserved cysteine through the conserved F or W.

v_call cdr3_aa
TRBV15 CATSGANRGLRGNTIYF
TRBV4-2 CASSQARLAANNEQFF
TRBV5-6 CASSFGQVHGYTF
TRBV12-3/TRBV12-4 CASRRDKNYEQYF
TRBV6-2/TRBV6-3 CASSLVRANTGELFF
TRBV6-1 CASSDRGIYYGYTF
TRBV5-1 CASTQGKAITDRGYTF
TRBV18 CASSPDREQTQYF
TRBV9 CASSVRGGFTGELFF
TRBV19 CASSFGGQSSYNEQFF